A single sample gave rise to the 22 T cell receptor beta chains below, sequenced in a study of T cell repertoires in cytomegalovirus infection (dated by TCRdb to the late 2010s). Sequencing was performed on an Illumina HiSeq 1500. TCRdb applied fastp at Q25 and MiXCR to the public reads, then kept only in-frame beta chains. Each entry merges the rows of one CDR3 protein and shows their most common DNA and genes. The sample contains about 260,000 distinct CDR3 sequences, about an eighth of them found a single time. The ten largest clones take up roughly 8.9% of the sample. The sample taken for sequencing was PBMCs. The receptors were sampled from a human donor in good health (CMV status not recorded). Some clones in this sample may be carry-over from other donors' samples.

Ten or more counts support this clonotype. The rearrangement joins TRBV12-3 or TRBV12-4 to TRBJ1-2; 8 nucleotides match TRBD1. Losses at the gene ends were 10 bases for V and 3 bases for J; bases not matched to a gene: 1. CDR3 length equals 11 residues. CDR3 coding DNA: TGTGCCATACAGGGGGACTATGGCTACACCTTC. It specifies CAIQGDYGYTF.

The gene calls are TRBV25-1 and TRBJ1-1; no reliable D call. Germline CDR1 and CDR2: MGHDK and SYGVNS. The V end lost 3 bases, the J end lost 4 bases, and 3 bases lay between the germline ends. The CDR3 loop spans 11 amino acids. In nucleotides, the CDR3 is TGTGCCAGCAGTGATATCACTGAAGCTTTCTTT. Residues: CASSDITEAFF.

This clonotype was detected ten times or more. The J gene is TRBJ1-6, the V gene TRBV12-3 or TRBV12-4; a possible D gene is TRBD1 (6 bases). This CDR3 has 14 amino acids. The V end was cut by 4 bases, the J end by 9 bases, with 13 bases between. As DNA, the CDR3 is TGTGCCAGCAGTTCACAGGGCTTTGGTTCACCCCTCCACTTT. It specifies CASSSQGFGSPLHF.

The rearrangement uses TRBV20-1 and TRBJ1-2; 7 nucleotides match TRBD1. The CDR3 has 14 amino acids. Germline CDR1 is DFQATT and CDR2 is SNEGSKA (reference sequence). V shed 5 bases and J 4 bases; nucleotides not matched to a gene: 10. CDR3 amino acids: CSALRDSSTYGYTF. The CDR3 DNA follows: TGCAGTGCTCTCCGGGACAGCTCTACCTATGGCTACACCTTC.

This clonotype was counted ten times or more. The genes are TRBV7-3 and TRBJ2-3, with D hard to call. The V gene lost 1 base and the J gene lost 4 bases, with 6 bases spanning the gap. The CDR3 is 13 residues long. Germline lookup yields CDR1 SGHTA and CDR2 FQGTGA. CDR3 residues: CASSLRPADTQYF. The CDR3 DNA reads as TGTGCCAGCAGCTTAAGACCGGCAGATACGCAGTATTTT.

This clonotype has more than one count but fewer than ten. The rearrangement links TRBV20-1 to TRBJ2-2; 8 positions agree with TRBD1. The CDR3 extends over 14 amino acids. CDR1 and CDR2 (germline): DFQATT, SNEGSKA (reference sequence). Trimming took 5 bases from V and 2 from J; bases not matched to a gene: 4. This CDR3 is CSAPGQENTGELFF. The CDR3 region has the DNA TGCAGTGCTCCGGGACAGGAAAACACCGGGGAGCTGTTTTTT.

This clonotype was found a few times. This chain connects TRBV12-3 or TRBV12-4 to TRBJ2-5, with 10 bases lining up with TRBD1. The CDR3 is 16 amino acids. After removal of 5 bases from V and 2 bases from J, the junction contained 8 bases not matched to a gene. This CDR3 is CASSPDRGDKQETQYF. The CDR3 DNA sequence: TGTGCCAGCAGTCCGGACAGGGGGGATAAGCAAGAGACCCAGTACTTC.

The rearrangement joins TRBV29-1 to TRBJ2-1; D gene unclear. V was clipped by 4 bases and J by 1 base, with 5 bases between them. The CDR3 has 12 residues. Germline values: CDR1 SQVTM, CDR2 ANQGSEA. Written as DNA, the CDR3 is TGCAGCGTTGTAGGGTCCTACAATGAGCAGTTCTTC. This translates into CSVVGSYNEQFF.

This clonotype has only a few counts. The chain has TRBV6-2 or TRBV6-3 and TRBJ2-3, with 13 positions matching TRBD2. This CDR3 is 17 amino acids long. Unmatched junction bases numbered 13, after V lost 5 bases and J lost 8 bases. Germline V CDR1 and CDR2: MNHEY, SVGEGT. The CDR3 DNA follows: TGTGCCAGCAGTAACGGACTAGCGGGAGCCGCCGCCCCTACGCAGTATTTT. This translates into CASSNGLAGAAAPTQYF.

The chain links TRBV12-3 or TRBV12-4 to TRBJ2-1; 8 bases map to TRBD2. Unmatched junction bases numbered 4, after V lost 1 base and J lost 2 bases. The CDR3 runs 16 residues. CDR3 coding DNA: TGTGCCAGCAGTTTAGGCGCGGGGGGCCCCTACAATGAGCAGTTCTTC. Translation: CASSLGAGGPYNEQFF.

This clonotype showed up many times. V and J are TRBV7-2 and TRBJ1-5, with D possibly TRBD1 on 5 matching bases. The CDR3 is 13 amino acids. The V end lost 2 bases, the J end lost 9 bases, and 11 bases lay between the germline ends. The germline V gene encodes CDR1 SGHTA and CDR2 FQGNSA. CDR3 bases: TGTGCCAGCAGCTTACTCGGGGGGGGGCCCCAGCATTTT. Its translation: CASSLLGGGPQHF.

This clonotype was picked up many times. V is TRBV28 and J is TRBJ1-2, with TRBD1 matching 7 bases. Germline V gives CDR1 MDHEN, CDR2 SYDVKM. The junction had 11 bases not matched to a gene; V was cut back by 4 bases and J by 6 bases. This CDR3 is 15 amino acids long. CDR3 sequence reads: CASSSPPRGRDGYTF. DNA of the CDR3: TGTGCCAGCAGTTCCCCTCCGAGGGGGCGGGATGGCTACACCTTC.

This chain joins TRBV29-1 and TRBJ2-1; D uncertain. The V and J ends lost 2 bases and 12 bases respectively, with 11 bases between them. CDR3 size: 11 residues. From germline, CDR1 is SQVTM and CDR2 ANQGSEA. CDR3 bases: TGCAGCGTTGAAAAGACCCTTGGGCAGTTCTTC. It yields the protein CSVEKTLGQFF.

The rearrangement uses TRBV20-1 and TRBJ2-7; 14 nucleotides agree with TRBD2. Germline lookup yields CDR1 DFQATT and CDR2 SNEGSKA (reference sequence). V gave up 6 bases and J gave up 10 bases; unmatched junction bases: 11. This CDR3 contains 14 residues. CDR3 sequence: CSAGTSGRGGRQYF. The CDR3 DNA sequence: TGCAGTGCAGGGACTAGCGGGAGAGGGGGGCGTCAGTACTTC.

This clonotype was seen more than once but under ten times. The chain joins TRBV19 to TRBJ1-2, with 9 bases lining up with TRBD1. The V gene's germline CDR1 is LNHDA and CDR2 SQIVND (reference sequence). The CDR3 is 14 residues long. V lost 5 bases and J lost 7; bases outside the gene matches: 8. This CDR3 is CASSPRDRVPGYTF. As DNA, the CDR3 is TGTGCCAGTAGTCCCCGGGACAGGGTTCCTGGCTACACCTTC.

This clonotype was detected a few times. V usage is TRBV20-1 and J usage is TRBJ2-1; TRBD2 aligns across 11 bases. CDR3 length: 16 amino acids. Germline V gene sequence: CDR1 DFQATT, CDR2 SNEGSKA (reference sequence). V lost 3 bases to trimming and J lost 2 bases; unmatched junction nucleotides: 6. CDR3 in DNA: TGCAGTGCTAGTCCCCTAGCGGGAGGACCCTACAATGAGCAGTTCTTC. As protein: CSASPLAGGPYNEQFF.

The chain uses TRBV29-1 and TRBJ2-7; 9 nucleotides agree with TRBD1. Germline V gives CDR1 SQVTM, CDR2 ANQGSEA. The CDR3 covers 13 residues. V shed 6 bases and J 2 bases; nucleotides not matched to a gene: 5. CDR3 DNA sequence: TGCAGCGTCACCGGGACAGGGACCTACGAGCAGTACTTC. Its translation: CSVTGTGTYEQYF.

This clonotype showed up many times. The chain joins TRBV7-2 to TRBJ1-1; D gene ambiguous. V lost 5 bases and J lost 0, with 10 bases in between. Germline assignment: CDR1 SGHTA and CDR2 FQGNSA. The CDR3 has 14 residues. CDR3 protein: CASSATTVNTEAFF. Written as DNA, the CDR3 is TGTGCCAGCAGCGCGACGACGGTGAACACTGAAGCTTTCTTT.

J is TRBJ2-1 and V is TRBV5-5, with 10 bases that match TRBD2. Looked up from germline, CDR1 is SGHKS and CDR2 is YYEKEE (reference sequence). This CDR3 region has 16 residues. After removal of 1 base from V and 2 bases from J, the junction contained 3 bases not matched to a gene. The CDR3 DNA follows: TGTGCCAGCAGCTTGCTAGCGGGAGTTGCCTACAATGAGCAGTTCTTC. It specifies CASSLLAGVAYNEQFF.

This clonotype was observed many times. The chain carries TRBV7-3 and TRBJ2-1; 8 nucleotides match TRBD2. This CDR3 spans 16 amino acids. The V gene's germline CDR1 is SGHTA and CDR2 FQGTGA. The J segment lost 3 bases and the V segment lost 6 bases, leaving 10 bases of the junction unmatched. The CDR3 loop is CASSPEGSGSYNEQFF. CDR3 coding DNA: TGTGCCAGCAGTCCCGAGGGGAGCGGGAGCTACAATGAGCAGTTCTTC.

J is TRBJ2-5 and V is TRBV29-1; D is uncertain. Trimming shortened V by 6 bases and J by 5 bases, and 10 bases separated the two germline ends. Germline assignment: CDR1 SQVTM and CDR2 ANQGSEA. CDR3 length: 11 amino acids. The CDR3 sequence: CSVRIGETQYF. DNA of the CDR3: TGCAGCGTGCGGATTGGGGAGACCCAGTACTTC.

This clonotype was observed at least ten times. The V call is TRBV11-2, the J call TRBJ2-1, with TRBD2 identical over 7 bases. Looked up from germline, CDR1 is SGHAT and CDR2 is FQNNGV. This CDR3 has 15 residues. V was clipped by 5 bases and J by 7 bases; unmatched bases: 11. CDR3 DNA sequence: TGTGCCAGCAGCCAATCTAGCGGCCGTCGGAATGAGCAGTTCTTC. Encoded protein: CASSQSSGRRNEQFF.